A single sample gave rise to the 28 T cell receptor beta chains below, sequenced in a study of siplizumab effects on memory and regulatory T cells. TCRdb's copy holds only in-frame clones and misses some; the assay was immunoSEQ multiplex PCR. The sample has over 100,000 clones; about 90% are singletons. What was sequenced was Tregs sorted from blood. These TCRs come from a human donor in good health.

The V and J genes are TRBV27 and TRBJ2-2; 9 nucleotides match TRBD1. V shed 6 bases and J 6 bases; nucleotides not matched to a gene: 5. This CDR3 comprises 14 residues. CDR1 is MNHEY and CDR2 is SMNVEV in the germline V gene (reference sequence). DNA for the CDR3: TGTGCCAGCAGACTCACAGGGGGCCCCGGGGAGCTGTTTTTT. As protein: CASRLTGGPGELFF.

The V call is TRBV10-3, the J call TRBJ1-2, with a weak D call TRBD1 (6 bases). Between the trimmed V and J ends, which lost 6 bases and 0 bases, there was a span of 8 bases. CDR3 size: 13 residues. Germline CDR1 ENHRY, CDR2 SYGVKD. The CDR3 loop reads CAISRDTNYGYTF. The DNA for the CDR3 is TGTGCCATCAGCCGGGACACTAACTATGGCTACACCTTC.

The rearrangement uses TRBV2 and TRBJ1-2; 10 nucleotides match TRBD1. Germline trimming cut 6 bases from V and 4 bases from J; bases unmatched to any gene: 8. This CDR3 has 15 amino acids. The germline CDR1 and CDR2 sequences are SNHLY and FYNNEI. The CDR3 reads CASRLPGQGTYGYTF. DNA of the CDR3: TGTGCCAGCAGGCTTCCGGGACAGGGGACCTATGGCTACACCTTC.

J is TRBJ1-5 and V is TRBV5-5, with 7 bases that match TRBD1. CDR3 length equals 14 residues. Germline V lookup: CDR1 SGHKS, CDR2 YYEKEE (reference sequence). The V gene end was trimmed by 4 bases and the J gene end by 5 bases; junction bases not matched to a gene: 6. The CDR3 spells CASSLQGSDQPQHF. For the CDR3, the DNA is TGTGCCAGCAGCCTACAGGGGTCAGATCAGCCCCAGCATTTT.

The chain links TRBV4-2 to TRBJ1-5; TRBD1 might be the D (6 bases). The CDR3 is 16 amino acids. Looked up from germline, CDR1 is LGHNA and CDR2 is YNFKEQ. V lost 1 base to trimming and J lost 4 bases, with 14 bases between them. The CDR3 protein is CASSQAGRGGNQPQHF. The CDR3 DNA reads TGTGCCAGCAGCCAAGCCGGCAGGGGCGGAAATCAGCCCCAGCATTTT.

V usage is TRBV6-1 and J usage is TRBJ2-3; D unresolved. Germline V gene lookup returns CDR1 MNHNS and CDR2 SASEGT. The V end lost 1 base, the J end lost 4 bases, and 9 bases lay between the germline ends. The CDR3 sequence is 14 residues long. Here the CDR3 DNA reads TGTGCCAGCAGTGAAGGGTCACGGCCAGATACGCAGTATTTT. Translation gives CASSEGSRPDTQYF.

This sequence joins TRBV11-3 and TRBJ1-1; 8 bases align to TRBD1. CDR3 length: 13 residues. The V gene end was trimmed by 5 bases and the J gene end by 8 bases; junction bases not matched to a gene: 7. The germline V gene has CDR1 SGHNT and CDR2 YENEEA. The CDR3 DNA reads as TGTGCCAGCAGCAAAACCCGGGACAGGGAAGCTTTCTTT. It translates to CASSKTRDREAFF.

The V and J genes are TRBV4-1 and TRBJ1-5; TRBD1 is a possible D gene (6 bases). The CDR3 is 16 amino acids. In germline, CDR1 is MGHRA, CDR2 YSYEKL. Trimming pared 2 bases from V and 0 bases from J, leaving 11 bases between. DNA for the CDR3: TGCGCCAGCAGCCAACTTGGACAGTATAGCAATCAGCCCCAGCATTTT. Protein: CASSQLGQYSNQPQHF.

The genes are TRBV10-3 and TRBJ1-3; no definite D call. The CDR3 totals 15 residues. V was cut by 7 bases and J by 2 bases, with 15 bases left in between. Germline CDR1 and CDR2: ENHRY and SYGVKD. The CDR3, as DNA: TGTGCCATCACCCGAAACAGAGATACTGGAAACACCATATATTTT. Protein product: CAITRNRDTGNTIYF.

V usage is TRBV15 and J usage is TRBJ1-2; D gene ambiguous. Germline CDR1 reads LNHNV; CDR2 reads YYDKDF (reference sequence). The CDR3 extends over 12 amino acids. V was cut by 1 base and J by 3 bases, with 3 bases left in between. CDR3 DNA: TGTGCCACCAGCAGAGGAGACTATGGCTACACCTTC. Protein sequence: CATSRGDYGYTF.

The CDR3 DNA sequence: TGTGCCAGCAGCTTAGGGCGGCTGAATGAGCAGTTCTTC. This translates into CASSLGRLNEQFF. The rearrangement uses TRBV7-2 and TRBJ2-1; D call uncertain. Per the germline V gene, CDR1 is SGHTA and CDR2 is FQGNSA. V lost 1 base, J lost 7 bases, and 8 bases lay in between. This CDR3 comprises 13 residues.

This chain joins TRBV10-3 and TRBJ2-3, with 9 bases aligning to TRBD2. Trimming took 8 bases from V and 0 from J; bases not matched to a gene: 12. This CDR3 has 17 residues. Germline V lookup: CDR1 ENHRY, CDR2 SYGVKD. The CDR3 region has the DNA TGTGCCATCTTGGGGACTAGCCCTATGAATAGCACAGATACGCAGTATTTT. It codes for CAILGTSPMNSTDTQYF.

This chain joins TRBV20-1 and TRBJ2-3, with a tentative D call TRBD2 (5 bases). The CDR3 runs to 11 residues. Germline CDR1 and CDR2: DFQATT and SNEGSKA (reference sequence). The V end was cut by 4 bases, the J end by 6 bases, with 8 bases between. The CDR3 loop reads CSATPGDTQYF. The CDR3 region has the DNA TGCAGTGCTACCCCGGGGGATACGCAGTATTTT.

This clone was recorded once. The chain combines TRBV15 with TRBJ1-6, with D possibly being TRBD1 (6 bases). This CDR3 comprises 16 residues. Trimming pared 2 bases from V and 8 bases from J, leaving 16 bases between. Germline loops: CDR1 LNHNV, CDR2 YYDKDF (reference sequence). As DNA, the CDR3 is TGTGCCACCAGCAGACCGCTAGGCAGGGGTTATTCACCCCTCCACTTT. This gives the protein CATSRPLGRGYSPLHF.

The CDR3 sequence: CASSTLNTEAFF. The CDR3 DNA reads as TGTGCCAGCTCTACGTTGAACACTGAAGCTTTCTTT. This rearrangement joins TRBV7-9 to TRBJ1-1, with D unclear. V gave up 8 bases and J gave up 0 bases, with 7 bases separating them. Per the germline V gene, CDR1 is SEHNR and CDR2 is FQNEAQ (reference sequence). The CDR3 is 12 residues long.

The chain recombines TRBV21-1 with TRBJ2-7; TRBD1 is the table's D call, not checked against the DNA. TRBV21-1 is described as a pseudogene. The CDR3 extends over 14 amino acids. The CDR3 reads CASSLKTGGYEQYF. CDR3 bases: TGTGCCAGCAGCTTAAAGACAGGGGGCTACGAGCAGTACTTC.

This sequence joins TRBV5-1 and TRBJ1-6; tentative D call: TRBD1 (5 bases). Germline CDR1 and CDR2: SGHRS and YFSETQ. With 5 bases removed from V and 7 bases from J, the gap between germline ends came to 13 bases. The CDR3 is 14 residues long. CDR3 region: CASRYGTENSPLHF. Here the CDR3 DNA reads TGCGCCAGCAGATACGGGACGGAGAATTCACCCCTCCACTTT.

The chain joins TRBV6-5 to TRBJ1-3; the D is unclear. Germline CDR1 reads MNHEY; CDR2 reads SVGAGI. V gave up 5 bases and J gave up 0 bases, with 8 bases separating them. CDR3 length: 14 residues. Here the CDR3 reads CASSSVVSGNTIYF. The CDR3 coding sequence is TGTGCCAGCAGTAGCGTTGTCTCTGGAAACACCATATATTTT.

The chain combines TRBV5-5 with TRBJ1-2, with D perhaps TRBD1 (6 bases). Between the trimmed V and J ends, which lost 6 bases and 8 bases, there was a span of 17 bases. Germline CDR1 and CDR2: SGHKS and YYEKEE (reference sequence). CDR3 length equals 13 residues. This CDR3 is CASTQQGFGGYTF. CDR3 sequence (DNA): TGTGCCAGCACCCAGCAGGGGTTTGGCGGCTACACCTTC.

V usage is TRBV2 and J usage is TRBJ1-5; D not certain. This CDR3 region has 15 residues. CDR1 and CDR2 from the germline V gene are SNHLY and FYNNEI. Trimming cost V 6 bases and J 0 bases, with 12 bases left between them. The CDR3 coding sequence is TGTGCCAGCAGGATTGGGGAATATAGCAATCAGCCCCAGCATTTT. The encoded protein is CASRIGEYSNQPQHF.

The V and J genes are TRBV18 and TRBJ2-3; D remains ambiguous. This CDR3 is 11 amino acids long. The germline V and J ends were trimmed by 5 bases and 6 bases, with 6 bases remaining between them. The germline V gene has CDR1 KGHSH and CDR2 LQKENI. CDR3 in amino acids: CASSLEDTQYF. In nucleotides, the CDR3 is TGTGCCAGCTCATTAGAGGATACGCAGTATTTT.

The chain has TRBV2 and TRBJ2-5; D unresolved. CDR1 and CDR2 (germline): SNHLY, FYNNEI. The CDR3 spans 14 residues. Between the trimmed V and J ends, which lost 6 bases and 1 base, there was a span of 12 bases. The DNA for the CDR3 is TGTGCCAGCAGCGGCCGGGTGGCCCAAGAGACCCAGTACTTC. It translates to CASSGRVAQETQYF.

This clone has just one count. CDR3 bases: TGTGCCATCAGGGGTGGTCCAGGGGAAAACACCGGGGAGCTGTTTTTT. This translates into CAIRGGPGENTGELFF. The chain employs TRBV10-3 and TRBJ2-2; D is possibly TRBD1 (6 bases). Germline loops: CDR1 ENHRY, CDR2 SYGVKD. This CDR3 is 16 amino acids long. The V end lost 6 bases, the J end lost 2 bases, and 16 bases lay between the germline ends.

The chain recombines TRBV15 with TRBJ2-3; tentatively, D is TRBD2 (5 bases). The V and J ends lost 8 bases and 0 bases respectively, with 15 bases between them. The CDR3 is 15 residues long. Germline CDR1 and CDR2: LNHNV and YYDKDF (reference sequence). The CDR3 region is CATGLVATSTDTQYF. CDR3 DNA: TGTGCCACCGGGTTGGTAGCGACTAGCACAGATACGCAGTATTTT.

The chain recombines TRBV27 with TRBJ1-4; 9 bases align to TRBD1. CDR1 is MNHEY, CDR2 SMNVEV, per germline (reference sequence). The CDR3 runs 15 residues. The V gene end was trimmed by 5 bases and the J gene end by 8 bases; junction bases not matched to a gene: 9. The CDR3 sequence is CASSPGDRVGEKLFF. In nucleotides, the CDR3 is TGTGCCAGCAGTCCGGGGGACAGGGTAGGCGAAAAACTGTTTTTT.

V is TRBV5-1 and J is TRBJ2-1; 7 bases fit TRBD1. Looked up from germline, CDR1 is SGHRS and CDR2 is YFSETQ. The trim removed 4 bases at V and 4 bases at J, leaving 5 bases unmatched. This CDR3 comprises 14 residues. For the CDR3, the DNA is TGCGCCAGCAGCGTGGGACAGACTTACAATGAGCAGTTCTTC. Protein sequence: CASSVGQTYNEQFF.

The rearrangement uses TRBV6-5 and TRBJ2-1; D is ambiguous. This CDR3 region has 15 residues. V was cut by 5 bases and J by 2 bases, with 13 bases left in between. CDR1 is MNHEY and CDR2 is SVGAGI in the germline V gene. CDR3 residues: CASSALIGAYNEQFF. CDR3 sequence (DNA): TGTGCCAGCAGTGCCCTCATTGGAGCCTACAATGAGCAGTTCTTC.

This chain's CDR3 is CASSLAGDTGELFF. CDR3 nucleotide sequence: TGCGCCAGCAGCTTGGCAGGGGACACCGGGGAGCTGTTTTTT. The J gene is TRBJ2-2, the V gene TRBV5-1; weak D call: TRBD1 (6 bases). CDR3 size: 14 residues. Trimming removed 0 bases at V and 3 bases at J, with 6 bases between. Germline V CDR1 and CDR2: SGHRS, YFSETQ.